Following are 15 T cell receptor beta chains from one sample sequenced in a study of shared clonotypes between healthy human individuals (dated by TCRdb to the early 2020s). Library generation was performed with the immunoSEQ multiplex PCR assay. TCRdb stores this immuneACCESS table with in-frame sequences only. Part of the clones is absent; in the studies checked, under half of the shortfall reflects unresolved V genes, and no reason is known for the rest. In this sample the table shows roughly 2.5 million clones, roughly 92% of which occur a single time. About 0.13% of the sample is taken by the ten largest. Material for sequencing was naive CD4+ T cells sorted from blood. What the cell subset or site label conveys for this sample: CD45RA+ positively selected. The receptors derive from a man aged 18 to 35 in good health.

The chain couples TRBV27 to TRBJ2-5; 7 nucleotides agree with TRBD1. Unmatched junction bases numbered 13, after V lost 4 bases and J lost 11 bases. Germline V gene lookup returns CDR1 MNHEY and CDR2 SMNVEV (reference sequence). The length of the CDR3 is 14 residues. The CDR3 spells CASSSRGQEDGQYF. Here the CDR3 DNA reads TGTGCCAGCAGTTCACGTGGACAGGAGGACGGGCAGTACTTC.

The chain links TRBV29-1 to TRBJ2-2; a weak D match, TRBD2 (6 bases). The CDR3 runs to 14 residues. The germline V and J ends were trimmed by 5 bases and 6 bases, with 16 bases remaining between them. CDR1 and CDR2 (germline): SQVTM, ANQGSEA. This CDR3 reads CSVSGLAPAGELFF. The CDR3 DNA is TGCAGCGTTTCGGGACTTGCCCCGGCCGGGGAGCTGTTTTTT.

The chain has TRBV6-5 and TRBJ1-6; possible D gene TRBD1, 5 bases. V was pared by 2 bases and J by 0 bases, with 8 bases between. The CDR3 extends over 16 amino acids. Germline V gene sequence: CDR1 MNHEY, CDR2 SVGAGI. CDR3 protein: CASSYGGSSYNSPLHF. CDR3 coding DNA: TGTGCCAGCAGTTACGGGGGGAGCTCCTATAATTCACCCCTCCACTTT.

V gene TRBV6-5 combines with J gene TRBJ2-7, with a tentative D call TRBD2 (6 bases). Germline V gene lookup returns CDR1 MNHEY and CDR2 SVGAGI. The CDR3 is 16 amino acids. V was cut by 0 bases and J by 1 base, with 13 bases left in between. In nucleotides, the CDR3 is TGTGCCAGCAGTTACTCGTCGGGGGACGGATCCTACGAGCAGTACTTC. Its translation: CASSYSSGDGSYEQYF.

Note on this clone: A junction end diverges from the germline sequence, so it may reflect a read error. V gene TRBV7-7 combines with J gene TRBJ2-2; 9 nucleotides agree with TRBD1. CDR3 length: 14 residues. Germline lookup yields CDR1 SSHAT and CDR2 FNYEAQ (reference sequence). DNA of the CDR3: TGTGCTAGCAGCCTAGGGACAGGGTACGGGGAGCTGTTTTTT. Its protein product is CASSLGTGYGELFF.

The rearrangement links TRBV2 to TRBJ1-2; D gene unclear. Germline CDR1 reads SNHLY; CDR2 reads FYNNEI. Trimming removed 6 bases at V and 8 bases at J, with 10 bases between. This CDR3 is built from 11 residues. CDR3 sequence (DNA): TGTGCCAGCAGCTTTCGGGAAGGCTACACCTTC. Protein: CASSFREGYTF.

This clone is a singleton in its sample. The chain combines TRBV30 with TRBJ1-2; D gene ambiguous. Trimming removed 0 bases from V and 8 bases from J, with 10 bases in between. The CDR3 extends over 12 amino acids. Germline V gene sequence: CDR1 GTSNPN, CDR2 SVGIG (reference sequence). In DNA, the CDR3 is TGTGCCTGGAGTGTCTTCGGGAGCGGCTACACCTTC. Translation: CAWSVFGSGYTF.

On this clone: Other DNA sequences in the same sample also yield this CDR3. The CDR3 sequence is CASSESAVVTDTQYF. DNA for the CDR3: TGCGCCAGCAGTGAGTCGGCGGTGGTCACAGATACGCAGTATTTT. The chain links TRBV10-1 to TRBJ2-3; D gene unclear. Trimming removed 0 bases at V and 2 bases at J, with 9 bases between. Per germline, CDR1 WNHNN and CDR2 SYGVQD (reference sequence). The CDR3 spans 15 residues.

The chain links TRBV5-1 to TRBJ1-2, with TRBD1 as a possible D gene (5 bases). V lost 5 bases and J lost 8, with 19 bases in between. CDR1 and CDR2 from the germline V gene are SGHRS and YFSETQ. The CDR3 runs to 14 residues. As DNA, the CDR3 is TGCGCCAGCAGAACGGGACCCTCCGCGGAGGGCTACACCTTC. This sequence encodes CASRTGPSAEGYTF. The full variable domain, in which reference TRBV5-1 and TRBJ1-2 provide the parts outside the CDR3, is KAGVTQTPRYLIKTRGQQVTLSCSPISGHRSVSWYQQTPGQGLQFLFEYFSETQRNKGNFPGRFSGRQFSNSRSEMNVSTLELGDSALYLCASRTGPSAEGYTFGSGTRLTVV.

The rearrangement joins TRBV7-8 to TRBJ2-1; 8 bases line up with TRBD2. The V gene's germline CDR1 is SGHVS and CDR2 FQNEAQ. The CDR3 is made up of 15 amino acids. V trimming: 0 bases; J trimming: 6 bases; junction bases outside the gene matches: 4. The CDR3 region is CASSLAGLVINEQFF. The CDR3 DNA follows: TGTGCCAGCAGCTTAGCGGGACTAGTGATCAATGAGCAGTTCTTC. Supplemented by reference TRBV7-8 and TRBJ2-1, the full variable domain reads GAGVSQSPRYKVAKRGQDVALRCDPISGHVSLFWYQQALGQGPEFLTYFQNEAQLDKSGLPSDRFFAERPEGSVSTLKIQRTQQEDSAVYLCASSLAGLVINEQFFGPGTRLTVL.

The chain carries TRBV9 and TRBJ2-4; D is possibly TRBD1 (6 bases). In germline, CDR1 is SGDLS, CDR2 YYNGEE. There are 15 residues in the CDR3. V was shortened by 3 bases and J by 2 bases, with 12 bases between the two germline ends. As DNA, the CDR3 is TGTGCCAGCAGCGCGGATGGGGGCTCCAAAAACATTCAGTACTTC. Encoded protein: CASSADGGSKNIQYF.

The chain links TRBV5-6 to TRBJ1-3, with TRBD1 identical over 9 bases. V lost 3 bases, J lost 4 bases, and 5 bases stayed unmatched. CDR1 and CDR2 from the germline V gene are SGHDT and YYEEEE. CDR3 length: 15 residues. The DNA of the CDR3 is TGTGCCAGCAGCTGGGACAGGGTTCGAGGAAACACCATATATTTT. Its translation is CASSWDRVRGNTIYF.

The chain links TRBV7-9 to TRBJ2-1; no definite D call. Trimming left V 2 bases short and J 7 bases short, with 12 bases between. Germline V lookup: CDR1 SEHNR, CDR2 FQNEAQ (reference sequence). The CDR3 is 14 amino acids. CDR3 amino acids: CASSLLRLENEQFF. The CDR3 nucleotides read TGTGCCAGCAGCTTATTAAGACTTGAGAATGAGCAGTTCTTC.

The V and J genes are TRBV28 and TRBJ2-7, with D perhaps being TRBD1 or TRBD2 (5 bases each). Looked up from germline, CDR1 is MDHEN and CDR2 is SYDVKM. There are 13 residues in the CDR3. V gave up 7 bases and J gave up 2 bases, with 12 bases separating them. The DNA for the CDR3 is TGTGCCAGCACTTCCGGGACCACCTACGAGCAGTACTTC. This gives the protein CASTSGTTYEQYF.

This clone has a single count. The genes are TRBV7-2 and TRBJ1-3; no reliable D call. The CDR3 consists of 13 residues. V shed 6 bases and J shed 8 bases, with 14 bases lying between them. CDR1 and CDR2 from the germline V gene are SGHTA and FQGNSA. The CDR3 DNA reads TGTGCCAGCAGGCCGAGCGGTGGGGACACCATATATTTT. It codes for CASRPSGGDTIYF.